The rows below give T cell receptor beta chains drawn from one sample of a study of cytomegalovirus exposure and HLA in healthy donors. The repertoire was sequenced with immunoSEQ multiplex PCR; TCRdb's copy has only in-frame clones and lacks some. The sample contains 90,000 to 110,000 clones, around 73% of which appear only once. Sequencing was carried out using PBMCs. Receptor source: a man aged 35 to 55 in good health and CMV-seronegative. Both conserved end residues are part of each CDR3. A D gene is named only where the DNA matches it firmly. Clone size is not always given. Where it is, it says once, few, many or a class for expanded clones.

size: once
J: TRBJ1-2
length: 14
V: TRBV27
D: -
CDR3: CASSLDTGTSGYTF
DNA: TGTGCCAGCAGTTTAGATACAGGGACCAGCGGCTACACCTTC

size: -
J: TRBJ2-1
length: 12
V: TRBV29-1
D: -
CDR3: CSVGPAGNEQFF
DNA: TGCAGCGTTGGTCCAGCGGGTAATGAGCAGTTCTTC

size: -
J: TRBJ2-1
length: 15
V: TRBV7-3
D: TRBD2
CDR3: CASSPSGGSYNEQFF
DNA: TGTGCCAGCAGCCCAAGCGGGGGATCCTACAATGAGCAGTTCTTC

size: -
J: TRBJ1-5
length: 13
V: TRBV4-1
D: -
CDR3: CASSPHSNQPQHF
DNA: TGCGCCAGCAGCCCACATAGCAATCAGCCCCAGCATTTT

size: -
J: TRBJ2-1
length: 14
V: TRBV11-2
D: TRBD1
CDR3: CASSLQGAVNEQFF
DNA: TGTGCCAGCAGCTTACAGGGGGCGGTAAATGAGCAGTTCTTC

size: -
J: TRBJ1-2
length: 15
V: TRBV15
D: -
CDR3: CATSRDRASFYGYTF
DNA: TGTGCCACCAGCAGGGACAGAGCCTCTTTCTATGGCTACACCTTC

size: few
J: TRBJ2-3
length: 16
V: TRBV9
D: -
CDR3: CASSVGGGEYTDTQYF
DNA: TGTGCCAGCAGCGTAGGTGGAGGGGAATACACAGATACGCAGTATTTT

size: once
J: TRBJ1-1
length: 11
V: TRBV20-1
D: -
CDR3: CSALSNTEAFF
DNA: TGCAGTGCTCTAAGCAACACTGAAGCTTTCTTT

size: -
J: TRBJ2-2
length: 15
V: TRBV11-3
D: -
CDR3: CASSLDSEAGGELFF
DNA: TGTGCCAGCAGCTTAGATTCGGAGGCAGGCGGGGAGCTGTTTTTT

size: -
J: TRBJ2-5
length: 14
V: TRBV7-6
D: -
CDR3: CASSLGSGSETQYF
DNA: TGTGCCAGCAGCTTAGGGTCAGGTTCAGAGACCCAGTACTTC

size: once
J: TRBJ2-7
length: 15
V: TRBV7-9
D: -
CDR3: CASSFIRDSSYEQYF
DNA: TGTGCCAGCAGCTTTATACGAGACAGTTCCTACGAGCAGTACTTC

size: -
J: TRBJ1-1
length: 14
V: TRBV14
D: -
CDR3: CASSTTQGWGEAFF
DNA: TGTGCCAGCAGCACCACGCAGGGGTGGGGTGAAGCTTTCTTT

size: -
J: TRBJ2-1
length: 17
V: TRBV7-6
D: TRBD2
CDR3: CASSWRSGGGVDNEQFF
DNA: TGTGCCAGCAGCTGGAGGTCTGGCGGGGGAGTCGACAATGAGCAGTTCTTC

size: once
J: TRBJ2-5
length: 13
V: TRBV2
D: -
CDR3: CASSGGTQETQYF
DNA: TGTGCCAGCAGTGGAGGGACTCAAGAGACCCAGTACTTC

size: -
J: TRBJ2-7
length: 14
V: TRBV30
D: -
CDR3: CAWSVDSPGEVQYF
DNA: TGTGCCTGGAGTGTCGACTCCCCGGGGGAAGTGCAGTACTTC

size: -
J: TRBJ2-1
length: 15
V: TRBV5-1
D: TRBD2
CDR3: CASSLNTAGGREQFF
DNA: TGCGCCAGCAGCTTGAATACTGCGGGGGGGCGTGAGCAGTTCTTC

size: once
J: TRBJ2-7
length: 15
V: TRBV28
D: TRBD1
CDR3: CASSIGTGGSNEQYF
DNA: TGTGCCAGCAGTATCGGAACAGGGGGTTCCAACGAGCAGTACTTC

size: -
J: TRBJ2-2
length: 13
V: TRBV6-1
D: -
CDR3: CASWFSDTGELFF
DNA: TGTGCCAGCTGGTTTTCGGACACCGGGGAGCTGTTTTTT

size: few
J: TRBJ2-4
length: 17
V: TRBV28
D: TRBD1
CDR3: CASSRGQGISAKNIQYF
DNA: TGTGCCAGCAGCCGCGGACAGGGTATTTCGGCCAAAAACATTCAGTACTTC

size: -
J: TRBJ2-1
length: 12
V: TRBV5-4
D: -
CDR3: CASSLQATEQFF
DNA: TGTGCCAGCAGCTTACAGGCAACCGAGCAGTTCTTC

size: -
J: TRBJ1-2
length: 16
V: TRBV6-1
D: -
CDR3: CASSEARGGIDYGYTF
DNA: TGTGCCAGCAGTGAAGCGCGCGGGGGGATCGACTATGGCTACACCTTC

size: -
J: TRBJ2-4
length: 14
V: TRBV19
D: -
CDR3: CASSIDVGGLDQYF
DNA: TGTGCCAGTAGTATAGATGTGGGGGGGCTGGATCAGTACTTC

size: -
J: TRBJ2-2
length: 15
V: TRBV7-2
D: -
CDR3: CASTAPDLNTGELFF
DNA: TGTGCCAGCACCGCCCCGGACTTGAACACCGGGGAGCTGTTTTTT

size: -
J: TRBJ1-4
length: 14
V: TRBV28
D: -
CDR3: CASSFPGLNEKLFF
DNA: TGTGCCAGCAGTTTTCCGGGTCTTAATGAAAAACTGTTTTTT

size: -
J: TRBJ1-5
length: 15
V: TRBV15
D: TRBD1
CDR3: CATSSHQGADQPQHF
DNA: TGTGCCACCAGCTCCCACCAGGGGGCGGATCAGCCCCAGCATTTT

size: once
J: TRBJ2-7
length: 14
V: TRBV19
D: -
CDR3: CASSPTSSSYEQYF
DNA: TGTGCCAGTAGTCCAACTAGCAGCTCCTACGAGCAGTACTTC

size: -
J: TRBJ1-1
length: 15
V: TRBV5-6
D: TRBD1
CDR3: CASSSWTGRGTEAFF
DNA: TGTGCCAGCAGCTCCTGGACAGGGAGGGGCACTGAAGCTTTCTTT

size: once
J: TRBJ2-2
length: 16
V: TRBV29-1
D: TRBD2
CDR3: CSVVLAGGPNTGELFF
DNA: TGCAGCGTTGTTTTGGCGGGGGGGCCGAACACCGGGGAGCTGTTTTTT

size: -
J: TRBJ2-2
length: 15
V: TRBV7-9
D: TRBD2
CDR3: CASKAGGLAAGELFF
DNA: TGTGCCAGCAAAGCCGGGGGACTAGCGGCCGGGGAGCTGTTTTTT

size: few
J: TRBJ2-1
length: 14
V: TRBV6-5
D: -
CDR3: CASSLGQNYNEQFF
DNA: TGTGCCAGCAGTTTGGGACAAAACTACAATGAGCAGTTCTTC

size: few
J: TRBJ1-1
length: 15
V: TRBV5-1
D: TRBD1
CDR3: CASSFTGTVNTEAFF
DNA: TGCGCCAGCAGCTTTACCGGGACAGTCAACACTGAAGCTTTCTTT

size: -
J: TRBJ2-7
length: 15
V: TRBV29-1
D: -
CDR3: CSVDLLASGGYEQYF
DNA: TGCAGCGTTGATCTCCTTGCAAGCGGTGGCTACGAGCAGTACTTC

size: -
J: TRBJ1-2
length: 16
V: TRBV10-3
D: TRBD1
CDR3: CAISGGKTGGMGGYTF
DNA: TGTGCCATCAGTGGAGGAAAGACAGGGGGTATGGGTGGCTACACCTTC

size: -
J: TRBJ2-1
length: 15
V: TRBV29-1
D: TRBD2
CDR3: CSVGETSGGDNEQFF
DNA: TGCAGCGTGGGGGAGACTAGCGGGGGAGACAATGAGCAGTTCTTC

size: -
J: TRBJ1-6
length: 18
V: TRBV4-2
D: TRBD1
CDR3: CASSQEALTGAINSPLHF
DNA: TGTGCCAGCAGCCAAGAGGCGCTTACAGGGGCAATTAATTCACCCCTCCACTTT

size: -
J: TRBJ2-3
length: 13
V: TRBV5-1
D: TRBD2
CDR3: CASSSGGSDTQYF
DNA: TGCGCCAGCAGCTCGGGGGGTTCAGATACGCAGTATTTT

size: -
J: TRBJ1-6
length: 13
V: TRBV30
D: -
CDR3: CAWNPGDNSPLHF
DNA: TGTGCCTGGAATCCGGGTGATAATTCACCCCTCCACTTT

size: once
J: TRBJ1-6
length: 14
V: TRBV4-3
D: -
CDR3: CASSQDFRGSPLHF
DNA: TGCGCCAGCAGCCAAGATTTTAGGGGTTCACCCCTCCACTTT

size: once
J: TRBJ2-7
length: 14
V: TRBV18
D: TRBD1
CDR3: CASSSGQGGYEQYF
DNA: TGTGCCAGCTCATCGGGACAGGGCGGATACGAGCAGTACTTC

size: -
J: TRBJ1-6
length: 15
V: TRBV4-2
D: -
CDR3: CASSQDYDSFSPLHF
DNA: TGTGCCAGCAGCCAAGATTACGACAGTTTCTCACCCCTCCACTTT

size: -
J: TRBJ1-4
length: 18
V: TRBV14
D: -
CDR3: CASSQGWGSSGLNEKLFF
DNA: TGTGCCAGCAGCCAAGGGTGGGGCTCGAGTGGTCTGAATGAAAAACTGTTTTTT

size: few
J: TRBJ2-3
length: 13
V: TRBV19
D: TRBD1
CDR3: CATGGTGTDTQYF
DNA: TGTGCCACAGGGGGCACGGGCACAGATACGCAGTATTTT

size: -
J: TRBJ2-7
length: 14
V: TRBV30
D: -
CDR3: CAWSGASRHHEQYF
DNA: TGTGCCTGGAGTGGGGCTAGCCGACACCACGAGCAGTACTTC

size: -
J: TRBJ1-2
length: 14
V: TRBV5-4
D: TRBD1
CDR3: CASSGRQGIKGYTF
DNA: TGTGCCAGCAGCGGTAGACAGGGTATAAAAGGCTACACCTTC

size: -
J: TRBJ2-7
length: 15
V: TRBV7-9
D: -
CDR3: CASSFGTPKTYEQYF
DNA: TGTGCCAGCAGCTTTGGGACACCCAAGACCTACGAGCAGTACTTC

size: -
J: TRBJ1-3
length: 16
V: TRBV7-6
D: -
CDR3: CASSLGQGSSGNTIYF
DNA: TGTGCCAGCAGCCTAGGCCAGGGTAGCTCTGGAAACACCATATATTTT

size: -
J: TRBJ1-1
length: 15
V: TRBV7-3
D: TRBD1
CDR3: CASSREGQGDTEAFF
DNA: TGTGCCAGCAGCCGTGAAGGGCAGGGGGACACTGAAGCTTTCTTT

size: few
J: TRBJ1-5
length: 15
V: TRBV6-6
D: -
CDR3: CASSQVPGHNQPQHF
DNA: TGTGCCAGCAGCCAGGTTCCAGGGCACAATCAGCCCCAGCATTTT

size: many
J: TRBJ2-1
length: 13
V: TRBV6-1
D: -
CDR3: CASSEARLGEQFF
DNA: TGTGCCAGCAGTGAAGCGCGGCTGGGTGAGCAGTTCTTC

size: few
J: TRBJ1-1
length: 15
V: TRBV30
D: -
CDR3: CAWSRPSESGTEAFF
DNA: TGTGCCTGGAGTAGACCCTCAGAGTCGGGCACTGAAGCTTTCTTT

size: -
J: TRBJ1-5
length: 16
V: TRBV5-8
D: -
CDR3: CASSLSAGEGNQPQHF
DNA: TGTGCCAGCAGCTTATCCGCCGGGGAAGGCAATCAGCCCCAGCATTTT

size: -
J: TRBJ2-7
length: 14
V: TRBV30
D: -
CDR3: CAWSVRGFSYEQYF
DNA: TGTGCCTGGAGTGTACGTGGCTTCTCCTACGAGCAGTACTTC

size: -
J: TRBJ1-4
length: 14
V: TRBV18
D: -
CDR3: CASSPRPGDEKLFF
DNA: TGTGCCAGCTCACCACGCCCAGGGGATGAAAAACTGTTTTTT

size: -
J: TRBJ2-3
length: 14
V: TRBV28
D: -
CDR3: CASSFRGSTDTQYF
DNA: TGTGCCAGCAGTTTTAGGGGGAGCACAGATACGCAGTATTTT

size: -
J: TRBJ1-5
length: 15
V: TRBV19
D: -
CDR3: CASSPLAGSNQPQHF
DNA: TGTGCCAGTAGCCCCCTAGCCGGTAGCAATCAGCCCCAGCATTTT